The entry below gives a single T cell receptor beta chain sequence along with its context. Its antigen is currently not known. There are no base qualities to consult, and no much larger clone falls within one base. This sample is part of a study of blood T cells in healthy people across ages (dated by TCRdb to about 2015). At the level of the whole study: In model experiments, template switching captured roughly one uniquely barcoded TCR beta cDNA molecule for every two T cells. Age-related changes in TCR beta repertoire diversity were measured in the study by deep sequencing normalized with unique cDNA molecular identifiers. Four age groups were formed from the donors: young (average about 15 years), middle-aged (approximately 42), aged (approximately 60) and long-lived (82). Donors of different ages were randomly distributed across sequencing lanes to avoid experimental bias. The study analyzed two additional independent replicas of 1 million unique cDNA reads from the same blood draw for two donors, one aged 18 to 30 and one aged 80 or older. The paper's findings and limits, for the study overall: The long-lived group showed more naive CD4+ T cells, fewer expanded clones and increased TCR diversity than the aged group, suggesting age selection. Because the CMV infection status of the donors was unknown, age-related changes in expanded clonotypes may potentially have been confounded. Estimates of total diversity based on one million sequenced T cells were regarded as lower bounds and as underestimates. Because profiling used bulk unsorted PBMCs, naive and antigen-experienced compartments could not be compared conclusively. The percentage of naive T cells measured by flow cytometry correlated strongly with observed TCR beta diversity. Observed TCR beta diversity per million T cells fell roughly linearly with age, and a significant reduction was already apparent by age approximately 40.

The donors were roughly 39 Caucasian individuals from Russia, aged roughly 6 to 100 years, who were systemically healthy. Each donor gave roughly 11 milliliters of peripheral blood, drawn into EDTA-treated Vacutainer tubes. Ficoll-Paque density-gradient centrifugation was used to isolate PBMCs, with at least 6.5 million obtained per sample. Trizol reagent was used to extract total RNA from the PBMCs, yielding at least 6 micrograms per sample. Naive CD45RAhigh/CD27high T cell percentages were measured by flow cytometry on a PBMC aliquot from every donor. According to the germline V gene, CDR1 reads SNHLY and CDR2 reads FYNNEI. V was cut back by 8 bases and J by 1 base, leaving a gap of 9 bases between them. The CDR3 goes from the cysteine to the phenylalanine over 13 residues. Of the read, only the CDR3 DNA is kept; its 39 bases are in frame from base 1. Library method: 5' RACE. Sequencing was carried out with an Illumina HiSeq 2500. A second PCR of about 7 to 12 cycles was run with a J-beta primer mix and a sample-barcoded 5' primer. A template-switch 5' adaptor carrying 12 random nucleotides introduced a unique molecular identifier onto each TCR beta cDNA molecule. At least 2.5 million CDR3-containing paired-end reads were obtained from each sample. First-strand cDNA was synthesized from all RNA with the Mint cDNA synthesis kit, primed by a TRBC-specific oligonucleotide. All cDNA was treated with uracil-DNA glycosylase and then went through a first 18-cycle PCR with the universal primers M1SS and BC2_uni_R. In the paper's pipeline: For normalization, 1 million high-quality reads, each with a distinct molecular identifier, were randomly selected from each sample. Reads sharing molecular identifiers were discarded rather than binned into consensus sequences. MiTCR, with a Q25 quality threshold and the strictest error-elimination algorithm, was used for CDR3 identification, clonotype clustering and error correction. A nonparametric unseen species model with Euler transformation was used to estimate a lower bound on total TCR beta diversity. The public reads were run again by TCRdb, first through fastp at Q25 and then through MiXCR, and only productive beta chains were kept. Identical CDR3 proteins give one entry, which carries the most common genes and DNA. These V and J calls rely on TCRdb rather than the paper's analysis. This sample has approximately 800,000 distinct CDR3 sequences in its table, and around 36% of those were observed once. Over 10% of the sample belongs to the ten largest clones.

Sequenced input: blood. The receptor comes from a man between 18 and 35 years old in good health. The rearranged chain carries TRBV2 and TRBJ2-1; the D gene lacks a confident call. The sequenced DNA is TGTGCCAGCCTCCCCGGATCCTACAATGAGCAGTTCTTC. This sequence encodes CASLPGSYNEQFF.